This TCR beta chain was captured in a study of control samples from healthy donors and cancer patients. The table came from immunoSEQ multiplex PCR; TCRdb's copy has only in-frame clones and leaves some out. This table has about 12,000 clones, around nine tenths appearing once. The CDR3 runs to 14 residues. Germline V gene data show CDR1 as MNHEY and CDR2 as SMNVEV (reference sequence). V was shortened by 2 bases and J by 3 bases, with 10 bases between the two germline ends. This clonotype was obtained from a male donor with melanoma. The sample was formalin-fixed, paraffin-embedded tissue. J is TRBJ1-1 and V is TRBV27; D is possibly TRBD1 (6 bases). The CDR3 DNA reads as TGTGCCAGCAGTTTAAACGGACAGTACACTGAAGCTTTCTTT. Protein product: CASSLNGQYTEAFF.